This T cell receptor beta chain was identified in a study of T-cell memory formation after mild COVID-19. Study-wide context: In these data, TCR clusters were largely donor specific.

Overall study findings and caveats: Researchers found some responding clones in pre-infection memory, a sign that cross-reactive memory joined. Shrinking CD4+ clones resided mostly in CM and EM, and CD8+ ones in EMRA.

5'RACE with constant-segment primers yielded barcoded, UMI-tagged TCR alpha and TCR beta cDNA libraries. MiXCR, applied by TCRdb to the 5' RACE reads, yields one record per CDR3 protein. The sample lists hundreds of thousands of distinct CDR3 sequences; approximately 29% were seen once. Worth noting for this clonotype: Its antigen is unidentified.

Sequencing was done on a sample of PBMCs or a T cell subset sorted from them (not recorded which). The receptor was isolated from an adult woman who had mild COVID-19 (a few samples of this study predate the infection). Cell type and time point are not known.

The CDR3 sequence: CSVRFSGNTIYF. CDR3 DNA: TGCAGCGTTCGCTTCTCTGGAAACACCATATATTTT. The chain uses TRBV29-1 and TRBJ1-3; D is unclear. CDR3 size: 12 residues. V gave up 5 bases and J gave up 0 bases, with 5 bases separating them. Looked up from germline, CDR1 is SQVTM and CDR2 is ANQGSEA.